Shown below are 30 T cell receptor beta chains from a single sample sequenced in a study of radiotherapy plus CTLA-4 blockade in lung cancer. Here immunoSEQ multiplex PCR was the method, and the copy in TCRdb shows in-frame clones only, minus some. The sample has 83,000 or so clones, roughly four fifths seen once. Material: peripheral blood, obtained from a patient treated with radiotherapy plus ipilimumab. The receptors come from a human donor with non-small cell lung cancer who had stable disease on radiotherapy plus ipilimumab.

The rearrangement uses TRBV22-1 and TRBJ2-1; the table's D call, TRBD1, has no DNA check behind it. TRBV22-1 is a listed pseudogene. There are 13 residues in the CDR3. CDR3 in amino acids: CPGSARPQDEQFF. The CDR3 nucleotides are TGTCCTGGGAGCGCACGGCCCCAAGATGAGCAGTTCTTC.

The chain recombines TRBV10-1 with TRBJ1-1; D might be TRBD1 (5 bases). V was trimmed by 2 bases and J by 3 bases, leaving 7 bases between them. Germline V gives CDR1 WNHNN, CDR2 SYGVQD (reference sequence). The CDR3 sequence is 13 residues long. CDR3 DNA sequence: TGCGCCAGCAGTGAGAAGGGGTACACTGAAGCTTTCTTT. It translates to CASSEKGYTEAFF.

V is TRBV30 and J is TRBJ1-2, with D perhaps TRBD1 (5 bases). The CDR3 is made up of 13 amino acids. In germline, CDR1 is GTSNPN, CDR2 SVGIG (reference sequence). V was cut by 3 bases and J by 3 bases, with 11 bases left in between. CDR3 DNA: TGTGCCTGGAGGCGGGGGGTAGACTATGGCTACACCTTC. This encodes CAWRRGVDYGYTF.

The chain carries TRBV5-1 and TRBJ2-3, with 8 nucleotides matching TRBD1. In germline, CDR1 is SGHRS, CDR2 YFSETQ. V trimming: 2 bases; J trimming: 3 bases; junction bases outside the gene matches: 11. The CDR3 sequence is 17 residues long. The CDR3 reads CASSFPGGPKWTDTQYF. In nucleotides, the CDR3 is TGCGCCAGCAGCTTCCCAGGGGGCCCTAAATGGACAGATACGCAGTATTTT. The full variable domain, in which reference TRBV5-1 and TRBJ2-3 provide the parts outside the CDR3, is KAGVTQTPRYLIKTRGQQVTLSCSPISGHRSVSWYQQTPGQGLQFLFEYFSETQRNKGNFPGRFSGRQFSNSRSEMNVSTLELGDSALYLCASSFPGGPKWTDTQYFGPGTRLTVL.

This sequence joins TRBV28 and TRBJ1-1, with 7 bases lining up with TRBD1. This CDR3 has 12 residues. The germline CDR1 and CDR2 sequences are MDHEN and SYDVKM. V shed 10 bases and J 6 bases; nucleotides not matched to a gene: 8. CDR3 coding DNA: TGTGCCACCCAGACAGGGACCGCTGAAGCTTTCTTT. Residues: CATQTGTAEAFF.

The V call is TRBV6-5, the J call TRBJ1-5, with D maybe TRBD1 (5 bases). Per the germline V gene, CDR1 is MNHEY and CDR2 is SVGAGI. The CDR3 totals 14 residues. Trimming shortened V by 6 bases and J by 1 base, and 10 bases separated the two germline ends. CDR3 coding DNA: TGTGCCAGCAGCCGGGACGGGAGCAATCAGCCCCAGCATTTT. Translated: CASSRDGSNQPQHF.

CDR3 region: CASSEDRGLTGNTIYF. The CDR3 region has the DNA TGTGCCAGCAGCGAGGACAGGGGGTTGACTGGAAACACCATATATTTT. The V gene is TRBV7-9, the J gene TRBJ1-3; 10 bases are shared with TRBD1. This CDR3 has 16 amino acids. The germline CDR1 and CDR2 sequences are SEHNR and FQNEAQ (reference sequence). Trimming took 5 bases from V and 2 from J; bases not matched to a gene: 6.

This chain joins TRBV19 and TRBJ1-5; D uncertain. CDR1 is LNHDA and CDR2 is SQIVND in the germline V gene (reference sequence). The CDR3 loop spans 15 amino acids. Trimming took 4 bases from V and 4 from J, leaving 14 bases between them. The CDR3: CASSTRPRGNQPQHF. As DNA, the CDR3 is TGTGCCAGTAGTACCCGCCCCCGGGGAAATCAGCCCCAGCATTTT.

The count of this clone is one. V is TRBV11-2 and J is TRBJ1-6; D is uncertain. The germline V gene has CDR1 SGHAT and CDR2 FQNNGV. This CDR3 has 14 amino acids. The V end was cut by 5 bases, the J end by 0 bases, with 5 bases between. The CDR3 reads CASSPVSYNSPLHF. CDR3 coding DNA: TGTGCCAGCAGCCCCGTCTCCTATAATTCACCCCTCCACTTT.

This clone was counted only a few times. This chain uses TRBV19 with TRBJ2-4; maybe TRBD1 (6 bases). Trimming removed 6 bases at V and 5 bases at J, with 14 bases between. This CDR3 comprises 14 residues. Germline CDR1 LNHDA, CDR2 SQIVND (reference sequence). The CDR3 reads CASRSAGDQNIQYF. The CDR3 coding sequence is TGTGCCAGTAGGTCCGCAGGGGACCAAAACATTCAGTACTTC.

This rearrangement joins TRBV2 to TRBJ2-5; D unclear. With 6 bases removed from V and 0 bases from J, the gap between germline ends came to 14 bases. This CDR3 has 15 amino acids. Per the germline V gene, CDR1 is SNHLY and CDR2 is FYNNEI. Here the CDR3 reads CASSPNGLYQETQYF. In DNA, the CDR3 is TGTGCCAGCAGCCCCAACGGCCTTTACCAAGAGACCCAGTACTTC.

The chain links TRBV5-1 to TRBJ2-1; unclear D gene. Germline V lookup: CDR1 SGHRS, CDR2 YFSETQ. V lost 1 base and J 5 bases, leaving 10 bases between the germline ends. The CDR3 has 14 residues. CDR3 DNA: TGCGCCAGCAGCTTGCCCCACGCTGACAATGAGCAGTTCTTC. It encodes CASSLPHADNEQFF.

V gene TRBV6-1 combines with J gene TRBJ1-1; D is unresolved. V gave up 7 bases and J gave up 4 bases, with 16 bases separating them. Germline V gene lookup returns CDR1 MNHNS and CDR2 SASEGT. CDR3 length: 14 amino acids. CDR3 coding DNA: TGTGCCAGCACAACAGTGGGATCGGGCACTGAAGCTTTCTTT. It codes for CASTTVGSGTEAFF.

The gene calls are TRBV13 and TRBJ2-3, with 7 bases fitting TRBD1. The CDR3 has 16 residues. V gave up 2 bases and J gave up 2 bases; unmatched junction bases: 7. Germline-derived CDR1 and CDR2 are PRHDT and FYEKMQ (reference sequence). The CDR3 bases are TGTGCCAGCAGCTTATCTCCACAGGGGATCACAGATACGCAGTATTTT. Amino acid sequence: CASSLSPQGITDTQYF.

CDR3 nucleotides: TGCGCCAGCAGCTTGGGGGGACAGGGCACAGATACGCAGTATTTT. Its protein is CASSLGGQGTDTQYF. The J gene is TRBJ2-3, the V gene TRBV5-1; 8 nucleotides match TRBD1. Trimming cost V 0 bases and J 1 base; bases outside gene matches: 1. Germline CDR1 reads SGHRS; CDR2 reads YFSETQ. This CDR3 has 15 amino acids.

This chain joins TRBV18 and TRBJ1-1, with 8 positions matching TRBD1. CDR3 length: 14 amino acids. Per the germline V gene, CDR1 is KGHSH and CDR2 is LQKENI. V trimming: 3 bases; J trimming: 1 base; junction bases outside the gene matches: 1. CDR3: CASSPGQENTEAFF. The DNA of the CDR3 is TGTGCCAGCTCACCGGGACAGGAGAACACTGAAGCTTTCTTT.

This chain joins TRBV6-5 and TRBJ1-2; a weak D match, TRBD1 (5 bases). The germline gives CDR1 MNHEY, CDR2 SVGAGI. Trimming left V 5 bases short and J 5 bases short, with 12 bases between. The CDR3 has 13 amino acids. The CDR3 nucleotides are TGTGCCAGCAGTGAGGAGCAGGGTTATGGCTACACCTTC. It specifies CASSEEQGYGYTF.

The DNA of the CDR3 is TGTGCCAGCAGACAGGGTGGGAACACTGAAGCTTTCTTT. Its protein product is CASRQGGNTEAFF. The gene calls are TRBV7-8 and TRBJ1-1; TRBD1 might be the D (6 bases). Germline V CDR1 and CDR2: SGHVS, FQNEAQ. The CDR3 has 13 residues. V was cut by 6 bases and J by 1 base, with 9 bases left in between.

The chain's CDR3 is CASSLDRENYGYTF. DNA of the CDR3: TGTGCCAGCTCCCTGGACAGGGAAAACTATGGCTACACCTTC. The chain employs TRBV18 and TRBJ1-2, with 8 bases fitting TRBD1. CDR3 length equals 14 residues. V lost 6 bases and J lost 2; bases outside the gene matches: 5. Germline V gene lookup returns CDR1 KGHSH and CDR2 LQKENI.

The CDR3 DNA follows: TGCGCCAGCAGCCCAGGACAGGGTATTAATGAAAAACTGTTTTTT. Residues: CASSPGQGINEKLFF. This chain uses TRBV5-1 with TRBJ1-4; 8 bases agree with TRBD1. Germline V lookup: CDR1 SGHRS, CDR2 YFSETQ. V was pared by 4 bases and J by 4 bases, with 6 bases of the junction left unmatched. This CDR3 spans 15 amino acids. Filled out from reference TRBV5-1 and TRBJ1-4, the complete variable domain reads KAGVTQTPRYLIKTRGQQVTLSCSPISGHRSVSWYQQTPGQGLQFLFEYFSETQRNKGNFPGRFSGRQFSNSRSEMNVSTLELGDSALYLCASSPGQGINEKLFFGSGTQLSVL.

This chain uses TRBV9 with TRBJ2-7, with D tentatively TRBD2 (6 bases). The germline V gene has CDR1 SGDLS and CDR2 YYNGEE. The CDR3 covers 15 residues. Deletions cut 3 bases from V and 3 bases from J, with 16 bases between. DNA of the CDR3: TGTGCCAGCAGCGGGCTCGGGACTCCCGACTACGAGCAGTACTTC. Protein: CASSGLGTPDYEQYF.

This clone was recorded a few times. The chain links TRBV6-1 to TRBJ1-5; possibly TRBD1 for D (5 bases). In germline, CDR1 is MNHNS, CDR2 SASEGT. The CDR3 length is 15 residues. V was cut by 10 bases and J by 4 bases, with 20 bases left in between. The CDR3 nucleotides are TGTGCCACAGGCAGGGCAGGGTACAAAAATCAGCCCCAGCATTTT. It encodes CATGRAGYKNQPQHF.

V and J are TRBV5-4 and TRBJ1-6; 7 nucleotides agree with TRBD1. J was trimmed by 6 bases and V by 4 bases; bases with no gene match: 1. CDR1 is SGHNT, CDR2 YYREEE, per germline (reference sequence). This CDR3 comprises 13 residues. The CDR3 DNA is TGTGCCAGCAGCCGGGACAGTAATTCACCCCTCCACTTT. It codes for CASSRDSNSPLHF. Full variable domain (missing parts from reference TRBV5-4 and TRBJ1-6): ETGVTQSPTHLIKTRGQQVTLRCSSQSGHNTVSWYQQALGQGPQFIFQYYREEENGRGNFPPRFSGLQFPNYSSELNVNALELDDSALYLCASSRDSNSPLHFGNGTRLTVT.

Turning to this clone: At one end the junction does not follow the germline gene, possibly because of a read error. The rearrangement joins TRBV30 to TRBJ2-2; no reliable D call. Per germline, CDR1 GTSNPN and CDR2 SVGIG (reference sequence). The CDR3 loop spans 15 amino acids. CDR3 sequence (DNA): TGTGCCTGGGGTGTACAGCACGTGGATTCCGGGGAGCTGTTTTTT. Encoded protein: CAWGVQHVDSGELFF.

This clone was detected only once. The chain uses TRBV28 and TRBJ1-6, with TRBD1 identical over 7 bases. Germline V CDR1 and CDR2: MDHEN, SYDVKM. Trimming took 6 bases from V and 7 from J; bases not matched to a gene: 6. This CDR3 contains 14 residues. CDR3 DNA sequence: TGTGCCAGCAGCTCGACAGGGAACAATTCACCCCTCCACTTT. Its protein product is CASSSTGNNSPLHF. Full variable domain (outside the CDR3, taken from reference TRBV28 and TRBJ1-6): DVKVTQSSRYLVKRTGEKVFLECVQDMDHENMFWYRQDPGLGLRLIYFSYDVKMKEKGDIPEGYSVSREKKERFSLILESASTNQTSMYLCASSSTGNNSPLHFGNGTRLTVT.

The chain is built from TRBV5-1 and TRBJ2-1; TRBD2 is a possible D gene (5 bases). CDR3 length: 12 residues. V lost 0 bases and J lost 9, with 7 bases in between. The V gene's germline CDR1 is SGHRS and CDR2 YFSETQ. CDR3 residues: CASSLGLFEQFF. CDR3 DNA sequence: TGCGCCAGCAGCTTGGGACTATTTGAGCAGTTCTTC.

The chain joins TRBV9 to TRBJ2-3, with TRBD2 matching 8 bases. V dropped 7 bases and J dropped 5; count of bases not matched to a gene: 9. Looked up from germline, CDR1 is SGDLS and CDR2 is YYNGEE. CDR3 length: 14 amino acids. The CDR3 spells CASSRGGRGDTQYF. CDR3 in DNA: TGTGCCAGCTCCCGGGGGGGCCGAGGAGATACGCAGTATTTT.

V usage is TRBV29-1 and J usage is TRBJ1-3; 7 bases fit TRBD1. CDR3 length: 14 residues. CDR1 SQVTM and CDR2 ANQGSEA come from the germline V gene. V gave up 4 bases and J gave up 0 bases; unmatched junction bases: 3. The CDR3 loop reads CSVAGTDSGNTIYF. Written as DNA, the CDR3 is TGCAGCGTTGCCGGGACAGACTCTGGAAACACCATATATTTT.

V is TRBV30 and J is TRBJ1-3, with D uncertain. V was clipped by 2 bases and J by 9 bases, with 14 bases between them. The CDR3 is 13 residues long. Germline V gene data show CDR1 as GTSNPN and CDR2 as SVGIG (reference sequence). CDR3 protein: CAWSLPRRVTIYF. Written as DNA, the CDR3 is TGTGCCTGGAGTCTTCCGAGGCGTGTCACCATATATTTT.

This rearrangement joins TRBV28 to TRBJ1-2; TRBD1 might be the D (6 bases). From germline, CDR1 is MDHEN and CDR2 SYDVKM. V gave up 4 bases and J gave up 2 bases, with 20 bases separating them. The CDR3 covers 17 residues. The CDR3: CASSSAVGGGTNYGYTF. The CDR3 DNA reads as TGTGCCAGCAGTTCCGCCGTTGGCGGGGGCACCAACTATGGCTACACCTTC.